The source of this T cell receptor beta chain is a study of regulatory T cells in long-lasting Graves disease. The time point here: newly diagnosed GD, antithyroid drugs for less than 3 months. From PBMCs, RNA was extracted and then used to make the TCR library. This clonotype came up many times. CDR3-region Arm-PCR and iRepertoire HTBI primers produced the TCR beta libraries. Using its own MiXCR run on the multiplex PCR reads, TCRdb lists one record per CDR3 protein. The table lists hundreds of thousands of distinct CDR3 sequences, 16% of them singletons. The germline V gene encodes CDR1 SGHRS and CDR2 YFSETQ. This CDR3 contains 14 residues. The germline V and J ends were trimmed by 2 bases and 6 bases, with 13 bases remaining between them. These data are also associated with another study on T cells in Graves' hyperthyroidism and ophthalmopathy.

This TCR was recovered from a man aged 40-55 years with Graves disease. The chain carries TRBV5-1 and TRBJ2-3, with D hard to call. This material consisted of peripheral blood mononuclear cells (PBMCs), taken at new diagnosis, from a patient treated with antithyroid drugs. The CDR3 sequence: CASSFSAALDTQYF. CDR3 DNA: TGCGCCAGCAGCTTTTCGGCGGCCCTTGATACGCAGTATTTT.